The 3 T cell receptor beta chains given below trace back to one sample, sequenced in a study of T-cell reconstitution after alpha-beta-depleted transplantation in children. Unique molecular identifiers were incorporated during preparation of the TCRbeta library. TCRdb re-called the PCR reads through MiXCR, storing one row per CDR3 protein. The repertoire holds hundreds of thousands of distinct CDR3 sequences, roughly a tenth seen once, with approximately 28% in the top ten. This sample comprised PBMCs, obtained before TCRalphabeta/CD19-depleted stem cell transplant. Every receptor here comes from a child younger than two with acute myeloid leukemia, due to receive a stem cell transplant.

This clonotype was detected many times. The chain couples TRBV5-1 to TRBJ2-5; TRBD1 matches 8 bases. This CDR3 has 15 residues. Germline assignment: CDR1 SGHRS and CDR2 YFSETQ. The J segment lost 5 bases and the V segment lost 4 bases, leaving 10 bases of the junction unmatched. CDR3 sequence (DNA): TGCGCCAGCAGCCCCAGCAGGGGGCGCGGGGAGACCCAGTACTTC. It translates to CASSPSRGRGETQYF.

Many counts were recorded for this clonotype. The junction and the germline gene differ at one end; a read error may be behind it. The chain joins TRBV30 to TRBJ2-5; D possibly matches TRBD1 or TRBD2 (6 bases each). The CDR3 loop spans 14 amino acids. Germline V gene sequence: CDR1 GTSNPN, CDR2 SVGIG (reference sequence). The DNA of the CDR3 is TGTGCCTGGTCCCCGGGGGCAAACCAGGAGACCCAGTACTTC. Its protein is CAWSPGANQETQYF.

This clonotype was picked up many times. This chain joins TRBV6-6 and TRBJ1-2, with 9 bases aligning to TRBD1. After removal of 8 bases from V and 5 bases from J, the junction contained 6 bases not matched to a gene. CDR1 is MNHNY and CDR2 is SVGAGI in the germline V gene (reference sequence). The CDR3 sequence is 13 residues long. CDR3 region: CASGTGLSYGYTF. CDR3 in DNA: TGTGCCAGCGGGACAGGGTTAAGTTATGGCTACACCTTC.